This T cell receptor beta chain was identified during a study of blood T cell repertoires in COVID-19. At the level of the study: The United States, Italy and Spain supplied acute and convalescent COVID-19 samples.

As processed by the authors: Amplification of reference gene primers provided the estimated nucleated cell counts. The repertoire was sequenced with immunoSEQ multiplex PCR; TCRdb's copy has only in-frame clones and lacks some. V and J calls and clone size come straight from that table; D and trimming were deduced from the DNA. The repertoire holds 250,000 to 350,000 clones, with about 89% as singletons. Trimming removed 3 bases from V and 2 bases from J; junction bases left unmatched: 9. This CDR3 comprises 17 residues. CDR1 and CDR2 from the germline V gene are MDHEN and SYDVKM. The TCR comes from a woman aged 55 to 70 with acute or convalescent COVID-19. Sequenced: peripheral blood. The rearrangement uses TRBV28 and TRBJ2-3; 9 positions agree with TRBD2. The CDR3 spells CASSFPSGRIHTDTQYF. DNA for the CDR3: TGTGCCAGCAGTTTCCCCAGCGGGAGGATTCACACAGATACGCAGTATTTT. The full variable domain, completed using reference TRBV28 and TRBJ2-3, is DVKVTQSSRYLVKRTGEKVFLECVQDMDHENMFWYRQDPGLGLRLIYFSYDVKMKEKGDIPEGYSVSREKKERFSLILESASTNQTSMYLCASSFPSGRIHTDTQYFGPGTRLTVL.